This TCR beta chain derives from a study of blood T cell repertoires in COVID-19. The wider study: From the United States, Italy and Spain came samples of acute and convalescent COVID-19. The cDNA or gDNA used as material had been derived from T cells, B-cell-depleted T cells, or PBMCs.

Followed over time, Seattle patients had been enrolled while infection was active. The V gene's germline CDR1 is LNHNV and CDR2 YYDKDF (reference sequence). The CDR3 totals 16 residues. V shed 0 bases and J 8 bases; nucleotides not matched to a gene: 5. In the original analysis: Amplification of reference gene primers provided the estimated nucleated cell counts. Clones were read by immunoSEQ multiplex PCR, and TCRdb kept only the in-frame ones, dropping some. V and J calls and clone size follow that table, whereas D and trimming were derived from the DNA. Of 150,000 to 200,000 clones listed, approximately 87% are singletons.

Material: peripheral blood. The rearrangement joins TRBV15 to TRBJ1-3; TRBD1 matches at 12 bases. The clonotype was recovered from a woman aged 55 to 70 with COVID-19, enrolled during active disease. The CDR3 loop reads CATSRDTGTGGHTIYF. CDR3 nucleotides: TGTGCCACCAGCAGAGATACCGGGACAGGGGGCCACACCATATATTTT.